This entry concerns a single TCR beta chain. Its antigen is currently not known. No much larger clone exists at a distance of one base, and base qualities are not known. Library preparation used the immunoSEQ multiplex PCR assay. A mixture of 60 forward primers for TCR Vbeta segments and 13 reverse primers for TCR Jbeta segments was used in the multiplex PCR. A multiplex PCR assay on genomic DNA amplified the CDR3 region of rearranged TCR beta genes. The Illumina HiSeq System was used to sequence the amplified TCR beta libraries as 87-base-pair reads. On the authors' methods: In a later analysis, 70 million to 95 million unique TCR beta chains were counted across the 500 to 850 repertoires, and roughly 11 million of these chains were shared by at least two donors. Raw reads were error-corrected and collapsed into unique sequences with a nearest-neighbor algorithm that merged closely related sequences to remove PCR and sequencing errors. V, D and J gene segments were assigned by aligning CDR3 sequences to IMGT reference sequences. For a sequence to be retained, a match of at least six nucleotides was required to both a V gene segment and a J gene segment. Rearrangements were classified as productive when the CDR3 lacked stop codons and remained in frame with V and J, and all other rearrangements were classified as non-productive. Following IMGT convention, CDR3 was defined as the stretch from the second conserved V-encoded cysteine up to the conserved J-encoded phenylalanine. In an earlier analysis of some 550 of the donors, sequences lacking an unambiguous match to a single V gene segment were excluded. An earlier analysis of 587 of the donors classified V segments as functional when productive rearrangements were above 56.7% and as segregating when the standard deviation between donors was above 5%. To diagnose cytomegalovirus status from the catalog of TCR beta chain sequences, a statistical classification framework was built. In a later analysis, TCR nucleotide sequences were compared against IMGT/GENE-DB human TR gene sequences so that V and J genes could be assigned. The TCRdist pipeline was used in a later analysis to assign CDR3 sequences and most-parsimonious VDJ recombination scenarios. In a later analysis, each TCR beta chain was defined by its CDR3 amino acid sequence together with its V-gene family, and reads lacking a unique V-gene family were excluded. A later analysis removed 600 or so highly shared, low-generation-probability nucleotide sequences to deal with suspected cross-contamination and a sequencing artifact. A later analysis calculated a clonal expansion index for each public chain from normalized within-repertoire ranks of inferred template counts. A later analysis computed generation probabilities with a VDJ recombination model fitted to out-of-frame rearrangements, and checked the results against IGoR. A later analysis scored TCR-TCR, TCR-HLA and TCR-CMV co-occurrence with hypergeometric tests, applying a repertoire-size bias correction to TCR pairs. In a later analysis, false discovery rates were estimated by permuting HLA or CMV assignments 20 times. A later analysis grouped co-occurring TCRs with DBSCAN, adding TCRdist sequence similarity when clustering within HLA-allele-positive subsets. Repertoires with fewer than 30,000 or more than 120,000 public chains were left out of co-occurrence clustering, as were several repertoires with anomalous nucleotide sharing. The clones in this table, taken by TCRdb from immuneACCESS, are in-frame only. Not every clone is retained; where verified, under half of the shortfall comes from an unresolved V gene, and the cause of the rest is unknown. V, J and clone size are those of that table, while D and trimming were read from the DNA. Here the sample has about 77,000 clones; about three quarters occur a single time. 3.5% to 5.5% of the sample is taken by the ten largest.

This entry is derived from a study of cytomegalovirus exposure and HLA in healthy donors (dated by TCRdb to about 2017). About the study as a whole: An earlier analysis of a few hundred of the donors reported about 280 Gb of sequence data and around 120 million unique TCR beta sequences obtained from about 179 million T cells. The study aimed to test whether signatures of past pathogen exposure could be identified by cataloging public T cell receptors. In a later analysis, previously published TCR beta repertoires from 666 donors were re-analyzed and high-resolution HLA genotyping was added so that TCR occurrence patterns could be studied. High-throughput TCR immunosequencing, statistical association of individual TCRs with disease status, and machine learning were combined to predict cytomegalovirus infection status. In addition to the first cohort of 650 to 750 subjects, a separate validation cohort of under 150 different subjects was used. Every repertoire in the discovery cohort had been generated on one and the same sequencing platform. An earlier analysis of approximately 500 of the donors applied high-throughput TCR beta sequencing to assess whether each TCR beta V gene segment acted as functional or pseudogenic. About 330 gigabases of sequencing data and approximately 91 million unique TCR sequences made up an early release that covered several hundred HLA-typed donors. Genome-wide SNP genotypes for about 55% of the roughly 670 donors were used in a later genetic analysis, which treated that subset as a discovery cohort. Among 300 to 500 genotyped donors of the cohort, an average of roughly 230,000 unique TCR beta nucleotide sequences was sequenced per donor, of which 15% to 20% were non-productive. Class I and class II HLA loci were covered by the typing at four-digit resolution. Donor age, sex, ethnicity and CMV serostatus were collected together with the repertoire data. Rather than drawing on any new phenotypic data, the later analysis identified candidate immune exposures from TCR beta sequences and the way those sequences occurred across donors. Of the roughly 410 genotyped donors, 81% were placed in the genetic ancestry cluster associated with self-reported Caucasian donors. Because of strong linkage in the cohort, five DR-DQ haplotypes were treated as single units for association and clustering. The T cell repertoires of 700 or so subjects were profiled by immunosequencing and related to cytomegalovirus serostatus. Typing coverage varied by locus: 629-630 donors for A, B, C, DRB1 and DQB1; roughly 520 for DQA1; about 600 for DPA1; some 470 for DPB1.

At the junction V is shortened by 5 bases and J by 0 bases; bases outside the gene matches: 7. From the cysteine through the phenylalanine, the CDR3 covers 15 amino acids. Just the 45-base CDR3 DNA is kept, in frame starting at base 1. In the germline V gene, CDR1 corresponds to SGHVS and CDR2 to FQNEAQ. The cohort consisted of 600 to 700 healthy bone marrow donors. At the time of sampling, every cohort member was nominally healthy, though immune exposures that went unrecorded were likely present. The donor was CMV seronegative and belonged to the group of 320 or so seronegative cohort members. A peripheral blood sample was collected from each donor, and TCR beta sequencing was performed on peripheral blood mononuclear cells. Genomic DNA extraction from the blood cell samples was performed with the Qiagen DNeasy Blood Extraction Kit. Study-wide conclusions, independent of this receptor: Across donors, most TCR sequences were observed very rarely, whereas some public TCRs were present in many individuals. Because HLA typing was unavailable for some donors at each locus, only the typed subset was used in association tests. A later analysis found that most CMV-associated TCR beta chains appeared HLA-restricted, with HLA associations seemingly driven largely by CMV exposure. According to a later analysis, TCR association rates differed among HLA loci, with DRB1 alleles showing the most associated TCRs and HLA-C alleles showing the fewest. A cluster of highly shared sequence variants was judged likely to represent a technical artifact of the sequencing pipeline. At a false discovery rate of 0.05, a later analysis linked under 20,000 TCR beta sequences to specific HLA alleles. It was suggested by the authors that the approach could potentially be generalized to other disease states and immunological phenotypes. Only TCR beta chains were sequenced in this cohort, and the absence of alpha or paired-chain data limited detectable features. Broadly in line with IMGT annotations, most TCR beta V segments showed up in productive rearrangements about 90% or about 30% of the time in an earlier analysis of several hundred of the donors. A further reported finding was that TCR beta sequences accurately predicted the HLA-A and HLA-B alleles for most subjects in the first cohort. The only immune exposure information available for the cohort was CMV serostatus. Because the 87-base-pair reads could not distinguish some IMGT-functional V segments, including TRBV6-2 and TRBV6-3, those segments were excluded. A few of the identified cytomegalovirus-associated TCR beta chains were confirmed in vitro to be specific for cytomegalovirus antigens. Sequencing depth was assumed to be roughly uniform across donors in the presence/absence analyses, though that assumption may not hold. According to a later genetic analysis, donors in an Asian-associated ancestry cluster had fewer N-insertions in productive TCRs than the roughly 700-donor mean. The classifier was reported to diagnose cytomegalovirus status with high specificity and sensitivity in both the original cohort and the validation cohort. A later analysis reported that several top co-occurrence clusters appeared linked to parvovirus B19, influenza, CMV and Epstein-Barr virus. Because counts were too low, under 20 rarely observed V segments, including chromosome 9 orphons, were left out of the earlier analysis of 587 of the donors. The study listed 164 TCR beta chains as associated with cytomegalovirus. Correlated functional status among segregating V segments might reflect linkage disequilibrium, but an unknown experimental factor could not be ruled out. In a later analysis, HLA-associated TCR beta chains showed more clonal expansion and lower generation probabilities than non-associated chains that were equally common. V-gene and J-gene trimming of TCR beta chains was associated with a missense DCLRE1C variant in a later genetic analysis, and the association was replicated in an independent cohort. When HLA alleles, especially DR and DQ, strongly co-occurred, attributing TCR associations to individual alleles was difficult.

The sequence links TRBV7-8 to TRBJ2-7, with 7 central nucleotides matching TRBD1. The TCR was taken from a middle-aged man in good health and CMV-seronegative. The sample taken for sequencing was PBMCs. The DNA is as follows: TGTGCCAGCAGCCGACCCGGGACAGCCTCCTACGAGCAGTACTTC. Translated, it gives CASSRPGTASYEQYF. Extended through the reference TRBV7-8 and TRBJ2-7 proteins, this CDR3 yields the full variable domain: GAGVSQSPRYKVAKRGQDVALRCDPISGHVSLFWYQQALGQGPEFLTYFQNEAQLDKSGLPSDRFFAERPEGSVSTLKIQRTQQEDSAVYLCASSRPGTASYEQYFGPGTRLTVT.